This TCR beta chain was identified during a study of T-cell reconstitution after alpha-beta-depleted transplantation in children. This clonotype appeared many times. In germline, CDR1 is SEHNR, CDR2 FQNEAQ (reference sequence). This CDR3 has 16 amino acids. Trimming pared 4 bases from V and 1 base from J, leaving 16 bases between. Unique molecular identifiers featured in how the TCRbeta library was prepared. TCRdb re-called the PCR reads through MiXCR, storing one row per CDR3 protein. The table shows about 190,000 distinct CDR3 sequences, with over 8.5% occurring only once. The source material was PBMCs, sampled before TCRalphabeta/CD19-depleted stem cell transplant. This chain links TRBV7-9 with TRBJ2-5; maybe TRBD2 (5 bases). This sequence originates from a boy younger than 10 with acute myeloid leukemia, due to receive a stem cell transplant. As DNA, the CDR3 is TGTGCCAGCAGCTACGTCGTAGCGAACCGCCAAGAGACCCAGTACTTC. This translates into CASSYVVANRQETQYF.